The entry below gives a single T cell receptor beta chain sequence along with its context. No antigen is known for it. A much more abundant neighbour one base away suggests this may be a read error. Libraries of naive CD8 T cells were generated from about 19,000 to 1,100,000 sorted cells, with 10%, 30% or 50% of the purified RNA used. On a BD FACSAria II, naive CD8 T cells were FACS-sorted as CD8+CD4-CCR7+CD45RA+ and collected into RLT Plus buffer. Detection sensitivity was tested by spiking Jurkat RNA equal to about 10 TCR copies' worth into samples containing about 20,000-1,000,000 naive CD8 T cells. CD8 T cells were enriched using RosetteSep CD8+ T Cell Enrichment Cocktail and Ficoll-Paque, and the enriched cells then underwent ACK red cell lysis. The library was obtained by PCR. The instrument was a NextSeq 500. Bulk TCR libraries were made following a previously described method, with the TCR primers given in Table S5. The Qiagen AllPrep DNA/RNA kit was used to purify total RNA. Before analysis, reads from multiple sequencing runs of one library were combined. On the study's bioinformatics: Only reads with exact TCR constant sequence were kept, trimmed to 150 nt, and grouped by their 12-nt molecular barcodes. Within each barcode group, reads were sub-clustered at a 15% Levenshtein threshold, and quality-weighted consensus sequences were built per RNA molecule. Non-functional sequences were discarded, and so were lower-count sequences lying one edit away from another sequence. Based on fitting two negative binomial distributions, any barcode sub-cluster with under 20% of the maximum read count was discarded. TCRdb reprocessed the public reads (quality trimming at Q25 with fastp, clone calling with MiXCR) and kept in-frame beta chains. Every CDR3 protein is listed once, alongside the most common genes and DNA of its rows. The V and J calls, along with clone size, are taken from TCRdb and not from the paper's own processing. Here the sample has 300,000 to 400,000 distinct CDR3 sequences; roughly 24% occur a single time. The biggest ten clones account for around 0.7% of the sample.

The sample belongs to a study of molecular identifiers for immune sequencing clone quantification (dated by TCRdb to the late 2010s). Some background on the complete study: For a replicate experiment, RNA from around 20,000 or 99,000 naive CD8 T cells was divided into five aliquots, of which four were sequenced. This methods study used CD8 T cells to benchmark TCR RNA copy counting and molecular-identifier clustering-based TCR repertoire sequencing (MIDCIRS).

Results the study describes overall, beyond this receptor: Spiked-in Jurkat TCR RNA (around eleven copies' worth), which is not part of the donor repertoire, was contained in the naive libraries. In CMV-specific effector cells, over 97% of molecules were held by clones above 20 RNA copies, whereas under 1% of molecules were held by such clones in naive cells. When barcode sub-clustering was not used, chimeric consensus sequences inflated TCR diversity, with chimeras reaching as high as 47%. Spiked-in Jurkat TCR RNA equivalent to a single cell was reported to be detectable even among more than 900,000 naive CD8 T cells. Modeling indicated around 2.7 TCR RNA copies recovered per cell, compared with around 10 by digital PCR, which implies a capture efficiency of around 30%. Highly expanded clone sizes could be underestimated if identical TCR molecules share a barcode.

Material: naive CD8+ T cells from blood, with Jurkat cell RNA spiked in. Reading the label with the study, this specimen's cell subset or site is: FACS-sorted CD8+CD4-CCR7+CD45RA+ naive T cells. The source is a human donor in good health. Some libraries in this study had Jurkat cell RNA spiked in.

The DNA is TGCGGCGTTTGCCCTGGACTAGAAGAGACCCAGTACTTC. This yields the protein CGVCPGLEETQYF. The sequence links TRBV29-1 to TRBJ2-5; TRBD2 matches 7 bases in the middle. The CDR3 starts with the cysteine, ends with the phenylalanine, and has 13 residues. The entry retains the CDR3 DNA only, 39 bases that are in frame from base 1. CDR1 and CDR2 are drawn from the germline V gene: SQVTM, ANQGSEA.